Following are 7 T cell receptor beta chains from one sample sequenced in a study of CD8 T cells in Susac syndrome. Memory subsets defined by CD27 and CD45RA staining were used for TEMRA sorting. The authors reverse transcribed roughly 0.45 to 1 ug RNA with random hexamers. Each CDR3 protein is one row after TCRdb ran MiXCR on the immunoSEQ multiplex PCR reads. This table has more than 1,300 distinct CDR3 sequences, 65% to 70% appearing once. Input material: CD8+ TEMRA cells from PBMCs. Subset meaning: FACS-sorted terminally differentiated effector memory CD8+ T cells re-expressing CD45RA (CD8+ TEMRA). Source of these receptors: a human donor with Susac syndrome.

This clonotype was counted a few times. J is TRBJ2-1 and V is TRBV6-4, with 7 bases aligning to TRBD2. Germline values: CDR1 MRHNA, CDR2 SNTAGT. CDR3 length equals 16 residues. J was trimmed by 4 bases and V by 2 bases; bases with no gene match: 8. DNA for the CDR3: TGTGCCAGCAGTGACGTTTCTAGCGGTAGTTACAATGAGCAGTTCTTC. It codes for CASSDVSSGSYNEQFF.

The rearrangement links TRBV29-1 to TRBJ2-5, with D perhaps assigned TRBD1 or TRBD2 (5 bases each). The CDR3 is made up of 13 amino acids. V was shortened by 7 bases and J by 1 base, with 13 bases between the two germline ends. Germline V lookup: CDR1 SQVTM, CDR2 ANQGSEA. The CDR3 region has the DNA TGCAGCGCGCCCGGGACGGTCCAAGAGACCCAGTACTTC. Translation: CSAPGTVQETQYF.

This clonotype has only one observation. A much larger clone differs by one base, so this may be a read error. The chain has TRBV6-2 or TRBV6-3 and TRBJ2-2; D unclear. Trimming pared 4 bases from V and 6 bases from J, leaving 6 bases between. CDR3 length: 12 amino acids. Germline V CDR1 and CDR2: MNHEY, SVGEGT. CDR3 in DNA: TGTGCCAGCAGTTGCAGCTCCGGGGAGCTGTTTTTT. Its protein is CASSCSSGELFF.

The V gene is TRBV6-5, the J gene TRBJ1-2; D not certain. The CDR3 consists of 13 residues. With 1 base removed from V and 5 bases from J, the gap between germline ends came to 8 bases. CDR1 and CDR2 from the germline V gene are MNHEY and SVGAGI. CDR3 nucleotide sequence: TGTGCCAGCAGTTACTGGGAAGAATATGGCTACACCTTC. Protein sequence: CASSYWEEYGYTF.

A note on this clonotype: One junction end does not reproduce the germline sequence, and a read error may be involved. This chain links TRBV7-9 with TRBJ2-6; D is perhaps TRBD1 or TRBD2 (5 bases each). Germline CDR1 reads SEHNR; CDR2 reads FQNEAQ (reference sequence). The CDR3 has 19 amino acids. CDR3 amino acids: CARSFEGRDSHFGANVLTF. Here the CDR3 DNA reads TGTGCCAGGAGCTTTGAGGGCAGGGATTCCCACTTTGGGGCCAACGTCCTGACTTTC. Combining the CDR3 with reference TRBV7-9 and TRBJ2-6 gives the whole variable domain DTGVSQNPRHKITKRGQNVTFRCDPISEHNRLYWYRQTLGQGPEFLTYFQNEAQLEKSRLLSDRFSAERPKGSFSTLEIQRTEQGDSAMYLCARSFEGRDSHFGANVLTFGAGSRLTVL.

The V gene is TRBV4-2, the J gene TRBJ2-7; no definite D call. The CDR3 runs 15 residues. V was shortened by 0 bases and J by 5 bases, with 14 bases between the two germline ends. Germline CDR1 reads LGHNA; CDR2 reads YNFKEQ. CDR3 sequence (DNA): TGTGCCAGCAGCCAAGAGTGTCCGGTGGAGAACGAGCAGTACTTC. It encodes CASSQECPVENEQYF.

The chain employs TRBV6-1 and TRBJ2-3; 9 bases are shared with TRBD2. This CDR3 contains 16 residues. The V gene's germline CDR1 is MNHNS and CDR2 SASEGT. V lost 5 bases to trimming and J lost 2 bases; unmatched junction nucleotides: 8. The CDR3 DNA follows: TGTGCCAGCAGTCCCGGGACTAGCTTAAACACAGATACGCAGTATTTT. Its protein is CASSPGTSLNTDTQYF.